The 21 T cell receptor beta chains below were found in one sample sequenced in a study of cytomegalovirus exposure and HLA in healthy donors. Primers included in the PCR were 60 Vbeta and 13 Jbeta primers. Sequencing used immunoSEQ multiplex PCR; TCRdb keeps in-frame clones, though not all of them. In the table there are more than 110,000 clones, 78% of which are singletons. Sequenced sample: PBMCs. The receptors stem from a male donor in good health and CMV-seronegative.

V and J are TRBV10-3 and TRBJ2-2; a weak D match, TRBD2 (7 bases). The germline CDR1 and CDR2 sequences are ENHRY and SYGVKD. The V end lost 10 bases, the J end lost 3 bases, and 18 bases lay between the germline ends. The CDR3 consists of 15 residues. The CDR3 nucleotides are TGTGCCACCAGCAGGCAGGGGAGGGACACCGGGGAGCTGTTTTTT. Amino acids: CATSRQGRDTGELFF.

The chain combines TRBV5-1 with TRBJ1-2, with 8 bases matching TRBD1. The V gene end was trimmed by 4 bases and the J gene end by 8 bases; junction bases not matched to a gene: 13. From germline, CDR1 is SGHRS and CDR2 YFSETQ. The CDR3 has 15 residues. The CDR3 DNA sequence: TGCGCCAGCAGCCCGGAAGACAGGGGTGTCGAGGGCTACACCTTC. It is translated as CASSPEDRGVEGYTF.

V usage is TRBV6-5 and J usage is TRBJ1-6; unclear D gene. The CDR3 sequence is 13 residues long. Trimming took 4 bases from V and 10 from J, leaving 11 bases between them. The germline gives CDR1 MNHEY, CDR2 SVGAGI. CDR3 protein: CASSSRLVSPLHF. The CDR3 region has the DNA TGTGCCAGCAGTTCGCGTCTGGTATCACCCCTCCACTTT.

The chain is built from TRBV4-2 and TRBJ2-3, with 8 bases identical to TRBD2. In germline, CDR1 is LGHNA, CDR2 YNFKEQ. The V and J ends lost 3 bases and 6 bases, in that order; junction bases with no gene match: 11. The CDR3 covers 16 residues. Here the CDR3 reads CASSHPRGGGPDTQYF. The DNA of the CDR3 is TGTGCCAGCAGCCATCCACGGGGGGGAGGGCCCGATACGCAGTATTTT.

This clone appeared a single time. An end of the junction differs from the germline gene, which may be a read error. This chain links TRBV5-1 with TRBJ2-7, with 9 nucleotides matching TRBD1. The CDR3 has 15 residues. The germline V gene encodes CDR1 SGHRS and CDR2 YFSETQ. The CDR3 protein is CPSCVGGTGHYEQYF. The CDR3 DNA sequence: TGCCCCAGCTGCGTCGGCGGGACAGGGCACTACGAGCAGTACTTC.

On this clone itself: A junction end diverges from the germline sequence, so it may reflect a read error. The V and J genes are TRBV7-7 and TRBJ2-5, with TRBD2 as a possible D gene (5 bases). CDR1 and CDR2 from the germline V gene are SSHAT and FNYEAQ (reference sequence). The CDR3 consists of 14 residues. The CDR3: CASSFRGGQETQYF. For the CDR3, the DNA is TGTGCTAGCAGCTTTCGTGGAGGCCAAGAGACCCAGTACTTC. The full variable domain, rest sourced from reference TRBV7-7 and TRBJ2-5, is GAGVSQSPRYKVTKRGQDVTLRCDPISSHATLYWYQQALGQGPEFLTYFNYEAQPDKSGLPSDRFSAERPEGSISTLTIQRTEQRDSAMYRCASSFRGGQETQYFGPGTRLLVL.

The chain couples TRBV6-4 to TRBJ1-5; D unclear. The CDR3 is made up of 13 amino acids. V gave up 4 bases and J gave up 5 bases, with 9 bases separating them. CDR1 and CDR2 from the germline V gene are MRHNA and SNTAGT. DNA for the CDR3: TGTGCCAGCAGTGGCGTGAGGGATCAGCCCCAGCATTTT. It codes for CASSGVRDQPQHF.

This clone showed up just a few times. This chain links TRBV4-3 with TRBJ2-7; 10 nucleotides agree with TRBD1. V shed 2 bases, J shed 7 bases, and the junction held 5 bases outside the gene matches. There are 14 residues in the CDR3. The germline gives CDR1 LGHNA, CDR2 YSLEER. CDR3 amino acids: CASSQRGQGREQYF. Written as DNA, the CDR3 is TGCGCCAGCAGCCAACGGGGACAGGGGCGTGAGCAGTACTTC.

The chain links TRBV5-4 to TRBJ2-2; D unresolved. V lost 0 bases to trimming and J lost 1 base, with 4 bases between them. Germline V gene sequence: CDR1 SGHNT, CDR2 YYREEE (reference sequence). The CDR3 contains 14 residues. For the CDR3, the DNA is TGTGCCAGCAGCTTGGCAGGGAACACCGGGGAGCTGTTTTTT. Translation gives CASSLAGNTGELFF.

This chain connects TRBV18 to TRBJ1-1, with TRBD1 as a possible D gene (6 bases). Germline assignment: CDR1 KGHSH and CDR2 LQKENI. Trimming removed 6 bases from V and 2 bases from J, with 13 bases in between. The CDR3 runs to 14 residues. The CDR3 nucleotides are TGTGCCAGCTCCCCCGGACAGAGTAACACTGAAGCTTTCTTT. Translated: CASSPGQSNTEAFF.

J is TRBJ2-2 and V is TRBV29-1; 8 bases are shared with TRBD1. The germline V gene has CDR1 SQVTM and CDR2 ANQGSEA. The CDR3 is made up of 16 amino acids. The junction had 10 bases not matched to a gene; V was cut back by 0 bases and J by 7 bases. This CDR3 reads CSVEDHGQGQSGELFF. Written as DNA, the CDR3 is TGCAGCGTTGAAGATCACGGACAGGGACAAAGCGGGGAGCTGTTTTTT.

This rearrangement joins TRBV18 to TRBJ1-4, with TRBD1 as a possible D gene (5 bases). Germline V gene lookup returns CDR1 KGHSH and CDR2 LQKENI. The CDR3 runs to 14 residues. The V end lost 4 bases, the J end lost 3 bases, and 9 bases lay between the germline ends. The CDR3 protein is CASSLRESNEKLFF. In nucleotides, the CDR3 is TGTGCCAGCTCACTCAGGGAATCTAATGAAAAACTGTTTTTT.

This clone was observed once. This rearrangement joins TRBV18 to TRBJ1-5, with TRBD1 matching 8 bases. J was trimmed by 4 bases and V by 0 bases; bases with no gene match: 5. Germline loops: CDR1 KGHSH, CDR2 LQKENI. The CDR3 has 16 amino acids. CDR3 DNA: TGTGCCAGCTCACCACCGGCGAACAGGGGGAATCAGCCCCAGCATTTT. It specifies CASSPPANRGNQPQHF.

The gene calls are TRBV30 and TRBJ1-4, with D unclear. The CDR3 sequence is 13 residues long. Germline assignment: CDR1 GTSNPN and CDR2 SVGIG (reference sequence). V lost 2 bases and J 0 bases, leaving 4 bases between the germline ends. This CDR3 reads CAWSHPTNEKLFF. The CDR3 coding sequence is TGTGCCTGGAGTCATCCAACTAATGAAAAACTGTTTTTT.

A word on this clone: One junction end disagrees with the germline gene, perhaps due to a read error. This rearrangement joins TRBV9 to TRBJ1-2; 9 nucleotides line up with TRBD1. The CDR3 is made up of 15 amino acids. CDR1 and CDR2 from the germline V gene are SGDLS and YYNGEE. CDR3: CASSRDRALGNGYPF. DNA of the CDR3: TGTGCCAGCAGCAGGGACAGGGCTCTGGGGAATGGCTACCCCTTC.

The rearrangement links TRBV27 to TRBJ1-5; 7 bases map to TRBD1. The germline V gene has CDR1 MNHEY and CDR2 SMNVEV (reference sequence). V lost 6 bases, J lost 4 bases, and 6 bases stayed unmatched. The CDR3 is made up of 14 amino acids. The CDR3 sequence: CASSPGQLNQPQHF. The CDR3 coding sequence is TGTGCCAGCAGCCCGGGACAGTTAAATCAGCCCCAGCATTTT.

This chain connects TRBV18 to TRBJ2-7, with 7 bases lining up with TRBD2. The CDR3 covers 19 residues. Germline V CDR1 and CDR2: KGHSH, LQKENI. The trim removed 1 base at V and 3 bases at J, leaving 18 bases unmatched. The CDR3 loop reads CASSPLLSGKIPDLYEQYF. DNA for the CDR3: TGTGCCAGCTCACCACTTTTGAGCGGGAAAATACCAGACCTCTACGAGCAGTACTTC.

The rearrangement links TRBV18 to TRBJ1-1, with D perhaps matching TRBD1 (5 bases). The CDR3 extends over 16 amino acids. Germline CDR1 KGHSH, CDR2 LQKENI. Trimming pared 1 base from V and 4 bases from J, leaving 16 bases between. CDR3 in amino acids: CASSPLRGGEGTEAFF. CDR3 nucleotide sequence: TGTGCCAGCTCACCACTACGCGGGGGGGAGGGCACTGAAGCTTTCTTT.

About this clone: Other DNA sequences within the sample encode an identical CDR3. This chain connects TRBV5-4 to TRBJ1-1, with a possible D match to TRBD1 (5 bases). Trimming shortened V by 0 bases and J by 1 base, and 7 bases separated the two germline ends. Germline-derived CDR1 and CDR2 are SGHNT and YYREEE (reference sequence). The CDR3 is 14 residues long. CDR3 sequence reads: CASSLGQTNTEAFF. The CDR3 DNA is TGTGCCAGCAGCTTGGGACAGACGAACACTGAAGCTTTCTTT.

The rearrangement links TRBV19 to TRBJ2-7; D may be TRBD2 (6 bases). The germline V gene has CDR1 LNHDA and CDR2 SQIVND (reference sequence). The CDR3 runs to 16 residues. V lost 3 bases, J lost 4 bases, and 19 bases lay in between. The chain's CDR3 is CASSISAGSHNYEQYF. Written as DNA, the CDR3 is TGTGCCAGTAGTATTTCTGCGGGGAGCCACAATTACGAGCAGTACTTC.

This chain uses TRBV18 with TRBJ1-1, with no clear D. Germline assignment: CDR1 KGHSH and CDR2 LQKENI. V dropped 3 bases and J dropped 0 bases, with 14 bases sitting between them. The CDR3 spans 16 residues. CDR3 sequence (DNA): TGTGCCAGCTCACCTACTTCCGCCGTTATGAACACTGAAGCTTTCTTT. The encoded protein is CASSPTSAVMNTEAFF.